This T cell receptor (beta chain) derives from a study of T-cell memory formation after mild COVID-19 (dated by TCRdb to the early 2020s). Some background on the complete study: Most TCR sequence clusters were specific to one of the two donors. T-cell clones expanding and contracting after mild COVID-19 in two donors were tracked by longitudinal TCRalpha and TCRbeta repertoire sequencing. Two young, previously healthy adult volunteers made up the cohort, one male and one female. Beyond this particular receptor, the publication reports: Contracting CD4+ clones appeared mostly in the CM and EM memory subsets, whereas CD8+ clones were enriched in EMRA. Some responding clones were found in pre-infection memory, which suggests that pre-existing cross-reactive memory T cells took part in the SARS-CoV-2 response. From day 15 to 85, contracting clones showed balanced CD4/CD8 phenotypes, whereas a second wave of clones that expanded from day 15 to 37 leaned towards CD4+. Only a couple of mild cases were covered in the study, and larger cohorts including severe cases with pre-infection samples were considered necessary. Whether the second-wave clones peaking on day 37 were SARS-CoV-2 specific was not confirmed.

As concerns this clonotype: This clone's antigen is unknown. Per-nucleotide qualities are absent, and no much larger clonotype sits a single base away.

PBMCs were isolated by Ficoll-Paque density gradient centrifugation. The run used an Illumina NovaSeq 6000. Using 5'RACE with constant-segment primers, TCRalpha and TCRbeta cDNA libraries were constructed, with sample barcodes and unique molecular identifiers added in the process. Trizol reagent was used to extract RNA from every sample. Libraries were amplified in two PCR steps, with a second sample barcode and Illumina TruSeq adapters added in the second step. Sequencing of libraries was performed on an Illumina NovaSeq with 2 x 150 bp paired-end reads. On the authors' methods: Demultiplexing of reads and collapsing into UMI-guided consensus sequences were performed with migec v1.2.7. Using mixcr v2.1.11, the UMI consensuses were aligned to TRA and TRB V and J templates and assembled into clonotypes. A clonotype was counted as expanded or contracted only if both edgeR and NoisET called the change significant, with noise models trained on biological replicates. For edgeR calls, the cutoffs were a false discovery rate-adjusted p below 0.01 and a log2 fold-change threshold of 1. PCA with hierarchical clustering of max-normalized trajectories of the 1000 most abundant clonotypes was used as exploratory dynamics analysis. The CD4 or CD8 phenotype of responding clones was assigned using the separately sequenced CD4+ and CD8+ repertoires. TCRdb reprocessing: public reads trimmed at Q25 with fastp, clones called with MiXCR, in-frame beta chains kept. Rows with one shared CDR3 protein collapse into an entry with the most common genes and DNA. The authors' filters were not applied to this entry. For this sample there are approximately 240,000 distinct CDR3 sequences; 15% to 20% appear just once. The top ten clonotypes cover approximately 3.6% of the sample.

The TCR was taken from a young man who had mild COVID-19 (a few samples of this study predate the infection). The sample titles of this study are shuffled in the database, so cell type and time point are left out; the donor was told from shared clones. Input material: PBMCs or a T cell subset sorted from them (not recorded which).

The CDR3 protein sequence reads: CASSLSRREKLFF. The DNA reads TGTGCCAGCAGTTTAAGTCGCAGGGAAAAACTGTTTTTT. The chain employs TRBV12-3 or TRBV12-4 and TRBJ1-4; there is no confident call for the D gene. The CDR3 starts with the cysteine, ends with the phenylalanine, and has 13 residues. This entry keeps only the CDR3 DNA: 39 bases, framed from base 1. V is pared back by 2 bases and J by 8 bases, with 9 bases lying between the germline termini.